This is a list of T cell receptor beta chains from one sample in a study of blood T cell repertoires in COVID-19. Sequencing used immunoSEQ multiplex PCR; TCRdb keeps in-frame clones, though not all of them. The sample holds around 260,000 clones; less than 90% are singletons and the top ten take approximately 3.8%. The sample consisted of peripheral blood. These receptor sequences come from a man in his 60s who had recovered from COVID-19. CDR3s include the opening cysteine and the closing phenylalanine or tryptophan.

J gene,CDR3 length,V gene,CDR3 protein
TRBJ2-3,18,TRBV5-1,CASSLVGALSGGADTQYF
TRBJ2-2,15,TRBV7-3,CASSPRTGDTGELFF
TRBJ1-3,13,TRBV6-5,CASRQSGGNTIYF
TRBJ1-1,15,TRBV3-1/TRBV3-2,CASSRTPRGRTEAFF
TRBJ1-1,14,TRBV6-6,CASSYQTMNTEAFF
TRBJ1-2,14,TRBV7-2,CASRPQGGVYGYTF
TRBJ1-2,14,TRBV7-2,CASSLEGGDYGYTF
TRBJ2-1,15,TRBV19,CASSMWAGGYNEQFF
TRBJ2-7,15,TRBV5-4,CASSTGTGSSYEQYF
TRBJ1-6,16,TRBV11-2,CASSLAGGSLNSPLHF
TRBJ2-2,16,TRBV7-8,CASSLIPGTVNGELFF
TRBJ2-5,15,TRBV19,CASSSLVRDIETQYF
TRBJ2-7,15,TRBV5-4,CASSRGTEYSYEQYF
TRBJ2-1,16,TRBV7-9,CASRARDRGLSDEQFF
TRBJ1-2,13,TRBV9,CASSVGGGYGYTF
TRBJ2-5,16,TRBV6-5,CASSSPPTGEGETQYF
TRBJ2-3,15,TRBV6-4,CASSDSAGGADTQYF
TRBJ2-1,18,TRBV19,CASSIALTSGGTYNEQFF
TRBJ1-1,13,TRBV7-2,CASSLRQGAEAFF
TRBJ2-1,12,TRBV4-1,CASSQAQTEQFF